Shown below are 5 T cell receptor beta chains from a single sample sequenced in a study of blood T cell repertoires in COVID-19. Repertoires were generated with immunoSEQ multiplex PCR, while TCRdb's copy carries only in-frame clones and drops some. The sample records about 400,000 clones, more than 75% being singletons. Source material: peripheral blood. Receptors were obtained from a human donor in a cohort sampled during active COVID-19.

This rearrangement joins TRBV10-3 to TRBJ2-7, with TRBD1 as a possible D gene (6 bases). Germline V gives CDR1 ENHRY, CDR2 SYGVKD. CDR3 length: 15 residues. Trimming shortened V by 4 bases and J by 2 bases, and 15 bases separated the two germline ends. CDR3 region: CAISGRDTATYEQYF. The CDR3 DNA is TGTGCCATCAGTGGCCGGGACACGGCAACCTACGAGCAGTACTTC.

The J gene is TRBJ2-2, the V gene TRBV30, with 9 bases aligning to TRBD2. The CDR3 has 15 amino acids. Germline CDR1 and CDR2: GTSNPN and SVGIG (reference sequence). V shed 3 bases, J shed 7 bases, and the junction held 9 bases outside the gene matches. CDR3 DNA: TGTGCCTGGAGGGCAAGCGGGGGGAGATTCGGGGAGCTGTTTTTT. Its translation is CAWRASGGRFGELFF.

The gene calls are TRBV3-1 (or the pseudogene TRBV3-2) and TRBJ1-4; tentatively, D is TRBD1 (5 bases). CDR1 is LGHDT, CDR2 YNNKEL, per germline (reference sequence). Trimming took 2 bases from V and 8 from J, leaving 12 bases between them. The CDR3 loop spans 14 amino acids. The CDR3 sequence: CASSQTRVPEKLFF. CDR3 DNA: TGTGCCAGCAGCCAAACCAGGGTTCCGGAAAAACTGTTTTTT.

This chain joins TRBV7-2 and TRBJ2-7; 11 nucleotides line up with TRBD2. The V gene's germline CDR1 is SGHTA and CDR2 FQGNSA. The CDR3 is 14 residues long. V lost 5 bases, J lost 4 bases, and 4 bases stayed unmatched. DNA of the CDR3: TGTGCCAGCAGCCTGGGACTAGCGGCATACGAGCAGTACTTC. Translated, it gives CASSLGLAAYEQYF.

The chain combines TRBV5-1 with TRBJ2-5, with 8 bases that match TRBD1. Trimming cost V 5 bases and J 1 base; bases outside gene matches: 4. The V gene's germline CDR1 is SGHRS and CDR2 YFSETQ. The CDR3 extends over 14 amino acids. CDR3 loop: CASRGTGFQETQYF. For the CDR3, the DNA is TGCGCCAGCAGGGGGACAGGTTTCCAAGAGACCCAGTACTTC.